A selection of T cell receptor beta chains follows, all from one sample in a study of T cell repertoires in cytomegalovirus infection. TCRdb redid the calling of the reads with MiXCR, one entry per CDR3 protein. Of 150,000 to 200,000 distinct CDR3 sequences in the sample, about 30% were seen once. The sequenced sample consisted of PBMCs. Source of these receptors: a human donor in good health (CMV status not recorded). Some clones in this sample may be carry-over from other donors' samples. Each CDR3 is given with its conserved first and last residue. A D gene is named only where the DNA matches it firmly. Not all rows give a size; the values are once, few, many and, for expanded clones, a class.

clone_size j_call v_call d_call cdr3_aa cdr3_nt
many TRBJ1-6 TRBV7-2 - CASSLQGYNSPLHF TGTGCCAGCAGCTTACAGGGTTACAATTCACCCCTCCACTTT
once TRBJ1-2 TRBV15 TRBD1 CATSREGQGSYGYTF TGTGCCACCAGCAGAGAGGGACAGGGATCCTATGGCTACACCTTC
- TRBJ2-7 TRBV27 - CASSPFPSSYEQYF TGTGCCAGCAGTCCCTTCCCGAGCTCCTACGAGCAGTACTTC
- TRBJ1-1 TRBV5-1 - CASSLDGMVNTEAFF TGCGCCAGCAGCTTGGATGGGATGGTGAACACTGAAGCTTTCTTT
- TRBJ1-5 TRBV7-2 TRBD1 CASSSDRGHQPQHF TGTGCCAGCAGCTCCGACAGGGGGCATCAGCCCCAGCATTTT
- TRBJ2-1 TRBV3-1 - CASSQDRGAEEQFF TGTGCCAGCAGCCAAGACCGGGGGGCGGAGGAGCAGTTCTTC
few TRBJ2-5 TRBV27 - CASSPGWGEKETQYF TGTGCCAGCAGCCCCGGGTGGGGGGAGAAAGAGACCCAGTACTTC
- TRBJ2-2 TRBV29-1 - CSVAGIRDNGELFF TGCAGCGTTGCAGGGATTAGGGATAACGGGGAGCTGTTTTTT
many TRBJ2-5 TRBV6-1 - CASSSEFGETQYF TGTGCCAGCAGTTCGGAGTTCGGCGAGACCCAGTACTTC
- TRBJ1-6 TRBV9 TRBD1 CASSATGGTNSPLHF TGTGCCAGCAGCGCGACAGGGGGCACCAATTCACCCCTCCACTTT
- TRBJ1-6 TRBV20-1 - CSARGPRTDFNSPLHF TGCAGTGCTAGAGGCCCTCGGACAGATTTTAATTCACCCCTCCACTTT
many TRBJ1-4 TRBV7-8 - CASSRQALWGEKLFF TGTGCCAGCAGCAGGCAGGCCCTCTGGGGTGAAAAACTGTTTTTT
once TRBJ2-3 TRBV7-2 - CASSPFLQGTDTQYF TGTGCCAGCAGCCCTTTCCTGCAGGGCACAGATACGCAGTATTTT
few TRBJ1-1 TRBV6-1 - CASSSRGTGEAFF TGTGCCAGCAGTAGCCGGGGAACAGGGGAAGCTTTCTTT
- TRBJ1-2 TRBV4-2 - CASSMDEGYGYTF TGTGCCAGCAGCATGGACGAAGGTTATGGCTACACCTTC
- TRBJ1-3 TRBV6-2/TRBV6-3 - CASSSTPSGNTIYF TGTGCCAGCAGTTCCACCCCCTCTGGAAACACCATATATTTT
- TRBJ1-2 TRBV10-3 - CAIRPDGLTNYGYTF TGTGCCATCAGACCTGACGGGTTGACTAACTATGGCTACACCTTC
- TRBJ1-1 TRBV29-1 TRBD1 CSVVPDRGNTEAFF TGCAGCGTTGTACCCGACAGGGGGAACACTGAAGCTTTCTTT
- TRBJ2-1 TRBV7-9 TRBD1 CASSRYLGTGNYNEQFF TGTGCCAGCAGCCGATATCTCGGGACAGGGAACTACAATGAGCAGTTCTTC
- TRBJ2-1 TRBV9 TRBD2 CASSVEVAGVYNEQFF TGTGCCAGCAGCGTAGAGGTAGCGGGGGTATACAATGAGCAGTTCTTC
few TRBJ1-1 TRBV7-2 - CASSPHGGQSTEAFF TGTGCCAGCAGCCCCCACGGGGGGCAAAGCACTGAAGCTTTCTTT
- TRBJ2-5 TRBV25-1 TRBD1 CASSEFGHRGAYQETQYF TGTGCCAGCAGTGAATTTGGCCACAGGGGAGCGTACCAAGAGACCCAGTACTTC
- TRBJ2-2 TRBV29-1 - CSARETGELFF TGCAGCGCCAGGGAAACCGGGGAGCTGTTTTTT
- TRBJ1-1 TRBV7-2 - CASSLDSLRKSTEAFF TGTGCCAGCAGCTTAGACTCGCTGAGAAAATCCACTGAAGCTTTCTTT
- TRBJ2-7 TRBV4-1 - CASSQDMGAYEQYF TGCGCCAGCAGCCAAGATATGGGTGCCTACGAGCAGTACTTC
- TRBJ1-2 TRBV2 - CASSADTNYGYTF TGTGCCAGCAGCGCAGACACCAACTATGGCTACACCTTC
- TRBJ2-7 TRBV29-1 - CSVVNQKHEQYF TGCAGCGTAGTAAATCAAAAGCACGAGCAGTACTTC
few TRBJ1-1 TRBV20-1 - CSARETGYNTEAFF TGCAGTGCTAGGGAAACAGGTTATAACACTGAAGCTTTCTTT
few TRBJ2-5 TRBV5-5 TRBD1 CASSLTGDSYQETQYF TGTGCCAGCAGCCTGACAGGGGATTCGTACCAAGAGACCCAGTACTTC
- TRBJ2-3 TRBV3-1 - CASSQDLVTDTQYF TGTGCCAGCAGCCAAGACCTAGTAACAGATACGCAGTATTTT
- TRBJ2-1 TRBV7-6 TRBD2 CASSLASGGNTEQFF TGTGCCAGCAGCTTGGCTAGCGGGGGAAATACAGAGCAGTTCTTC
- TRBJ2-5 TRBV10-2 - CASSEPLTLLEETQYF TGCGCCAGCAGTGAGCCCTTGACCCTCTTGGAAGAGACCCAGTACTTC
- TRBJ2-3 TRBV11-2 - CASSRPGPNSDTQYF TGTGCCAGCAGCCGTCCGGGACCCAATTCAGATACGCAGTATTTT
- TRBJ1-5 TRBV7-2 - CASSPEAGTNQPQHF TGTGCCAGCAGCCCGGAGGCAGGCACCAATCAGCCCCAGCATTTT
few TRBJ2-3 TRBV12-3/TRBV12-4 TRBD2 CASSLGGGPTDTQYF TGTGCCAGCAGTTTGGGCGGGGGGCCCACAGATACGCAGTATTTT
few TRBJ2-1 TRBV27 TRBD1 CASSAGQATSSYNEQFF TGTGCCAGCAGTGCGGGACAGGCCACTAGCTCCTACAATGAGCAGTTCTTC
many TRBJ2-1 TRBV28 - CASLAPAPQVHEQFF TGTGCCAGCCTTGCTCCGGCCCCCCAGGTCCATGAGCAGTTCTTC
many TRBJ1-5 TRBV7-6 - CASSLTLFKPQHF TGTGCCAGCAGCCTAACCCTATTCAAGCCCCAGCATTTT
- TRBJ2-5 TRBV7-2 - CASSLGRGSGTQYF TGTGCCAGCAGCTTAGGGCGGGGATCGGGGACCCAGTACTTC
many TRBJ2-2 TRBV5-6 - CASTSEGGRRTGELFF TGTGCCAGCACCAGCGAGGGGGGCCGTCGCACCGGGGAGCTGTTTTTT
few TRBJ1-1 TRBV20-1 - CSVKVVGNTEAFF TGCAGTGTCAAAGTAGTGGGGAACACTGAAGCTTTCTTT
- TRBJ2-2 TRBV27 - CASTAGRTNTGELFF TGTGCCAGCACCGCGGGGCGGACGAACACCGGGGAGCTGTTTTTT
- TRBJ1-2 TRBV14 - CASSQAGPHLPGYTF TGTGCCAGCAGCCAAGCTGGGCCCCATCTCCCCGGCTACACCTTC
- TRBJ1-5 TRBV7-3 - CASSPRTGQPQHF TGTGCCAGCAGCCCTCGAACCGGTCAGCCCCAGCATTTT
many TRBJ2-5 TRBV7-6 - CASSLAGRQETQYF TGTGCCAGCAGCTTAGCGGGCAGACAAGAGACCCAGTACTTC
few TRBJ2-1 TRBV4-1 - CASSHRGSGGLEQFF TGCGCCAGCAGCCATCGAGGGTCAGGGGGGTTGGAGCAGTTCTTC
- TRBJ2-4 TRBV15 TRBD1 CATSRPGQRKNIQYF TGTGCCACCAGCAGACCGGGACAGCGCAAAAACATTCAGTACTTC
few TRBJ2-3 TRBV11-2 TRBD2 CASSWLAGGPPGDTQYF TGTGCCAGCAGCTGGCTAGCGGGGGGGCCCCCCGGGGATACGCAGTATTTT
- TRBJ1-1 TRBV7-9 - CASSSFNLNTEAFF TGTGCCAGCAGCTCATTCAACTTGAACACTGAAGCTTTCTTT
few TRBJ1-1 TRBV6-5 - CATKLGRSGTEAFF TGTGCCACCAAGTTAGGCCGGTCGGGCACTGAAGCTTTCTTT
few TRBJ2-5 TRBV11-2 TRBD2 CASSPRLAGAGETQYF TGTGCCAGCAGCCCTCGACTAGCGGGGGCGGGGGAGACCCAGTACTTC
few TRBJ2-3 TRBV4-1 - CASSQGAADRTDTQYF TGCGCCAGCAGCCAAGGTGCGGCGGATAGGACAGATACGCAGTATTTT
few TRBJ1-1 TRBV6-5 - CASRPQGDGTEAFF TGTGCCAGCAGGCCCCAGGGAGACGGCACTGAAGCTTTCTTT
- TRBJ2-2 TRBV29-1 - CSVETRGTGELFF TGCAGCGTTGAAACACGTGGCACCGGGGAGCTGTTTTTT
few TRBJ2-3 TRBV2 - CASSPNIRGAGADTQYF TGTGCCAGCAGTCCGAATATTCGGGGGGCCGGAGCAGATACGCAGTATTTT